The rows below give T cell receptor beta chains drawn from one sample of a study of shared clonotypes between healthy human individuals. The table came from immunoSEQ multiplex PCR; TCRdb's copy has only in-frame clones and leaves some out. The profile shows about 2.5 million clones, 85% to 95% of them singletons. Material for sequencing was naive CD4+ T cells from PBMCs. These receptors originate from a man between 18 and 35 years old in good health. Some clones in this sample may be carry-over from other donors' samples. The CDR3 runs from the conserved cysteine through the conserved F or W. D genes are given only for firm matches. Clone size is shown for a subset of rows, as once, few, many or a class of expanded clone.

clone size	D gene	CDR3 length	J gene	V gene	CDR3 protein	CDR3 DNA
-	TRBD1	15	TRBJ1-4	TRBV18	CASSPGTGDTEKLFF	TGTGCCAGCTCACCGGGGACAGGCGATACGGAAAAACTGTTTTTT
-	-	15	TRBJ2-6	TRBV19	CASKPGTTGANVLTF	TGTGCCAGTAAACCTGGGACAACTGGGGCCAACGTCCTGACTTTC
-	-	13	TRBJ2-1	TRBV11-2	CASRDIPYNEQFF	TGTGCCAGCAGGGACATTCCATACAATGAGCAGTTCTTC
-	-	15	TRBJ1-5	TRBV5-5	CASSPNPLSNQPQHF	TGTGCCAGCAGCCCCAATCCCCTTAGCAATCAGCCCCAGCATTTT
-	-	13	TRBJ1-4	TRBV15	CATSRVGNEKLFF	TGTGCCACCAGCAGAGTAGGGAATGAAAAACTGTTTTTT
-	-	15	TRBJ2-1	TRBV6-5	CASSPLGKGRTEQFF	TGTGCCAGCAGTCCACTGGGTAAGGGTAGGACTGAGCAGTTCTTC
once	-	15	TRBJ1-1	TRBV6-1	CASSEASLYGTEAFF	TGTGCCAGCAGTGAAGCATCATTGTACGGCACTGAAGCTTTCTTT
-	-	16	TRBJ1-3	TRBV7-6	CASSLGPPGIGNTIYF	TGTGCCAGCAGCTTAGGGCCCCCGGGGATCGGAAACACCATATATTTT
-	-	12	TRBJ2-3	TRBV5-6	CASSSTGYTQYF	TGTGCCAGCAGCTCTACAGGGTATACGCAGTATTTT
-	-	14	TRBJ2-3	TRBV5-4	CASSSRGSTDTQYF	TGTGCCAGCAGCTCTCGCGGCTCCACAGATACGCAGTATTTT
-	-	16	TRBJ1-1	TRBV28	CASSLGRAGMNTEAFF	TGTGCCAGCAGTTTAGGCAGGGCCGGCATGAACACTGAAGCTTTCTTT
-	TRBD2	17	TRBJ2-7	TRBV4-2	CASSHTWTLAGVPEQYF	TGTGCCAGCAGCCATACATGGACTTTAGCGGGAGTCCCCGAGCAGTACTTC
-	-	14	TRBJ2-7	TRBV6-6	CASSYTDGAYEQYF	TGTGCCAGCAGTTACACCGACGGAGCCTACGAGCAGTACTTC
-	-	15	TRBJ1-1	TRBV7-8	CASSHNRDPNTEAFF	TGTGCCAGCAGCCACAACAGGGATCCAAACACTGAAGCTTTCTTT
-	-	14	TRBJ2-5	TRBV5-6	CASSLRTVWETQYF	TGTGCCAGCAGCCTGCGGACAGTTTGGGAGACCCAGTACTTC
-	-	17	TRBJ2-4	TRBV4-2	CASSQVFTGLAKNIQYF	TGTGCCAGCAGCCAAGTGTTTACAGGGCTAGCCAAAAACATTCAGTACTTC